The 26 T cell receptor beta chains below were found in one sample sequenced in a study of vaccination and CD4 T cells after COVID-19 (dated by TCRdb to the early 2020s). Library preparation used PCR. TCRdb shows the sequencer as Illumina iSeq 100. At the Johns Hopkins FTIC core, DNA from the cultured CD4+ T cells underwent TCR sequencing with the Oncomine TCR Beta short-read assay. Using fastp at Q25 and MiXCR, TCRdb reprocessed the public reads and kept productive beta chains. Rows with one shared CDR3 protein collapse into an entry with the most common genes and DNA. The sample yields about 15,000 distinct CDR3 sequences; around 55% were counted once. The ten largest clones represent approximately 15% of the sample. The sample's treatment or condition label, in plain terms: roughly 10-day PBMC culture with coronavirus spike peptide pools or control peptides (ViraFEST assay). No antigen has been assigned to these receptors.

The sample consisted of CD4+ T cells from blood, cultured in vitro. The receptor source for this set is a human donor who had recovered from COVID-19.

The chain couples TRBV12-3 or TRBV12-4 to TRBJ2-4, with D possibly TRBD2 on 6 matching bases. The CDR3 sequence is 11 residues long. V was pared by 8 bases and J by 13 bases, with 15 bases between. The CDR3 loop is CASRRWDSQYF. CDR3 nucleotide sequence: TGTGCCAGCCGGCGGTGGGACTCACAGTACTTC.

The chain employs TRBV30 and TRBJ2-1; 9 bases are a match to TRBD2. The CDR3 consists of 14 residues. Per the germline V gene, CDR1 is GTSNPN and CDR2 is SVGIG (reference sequence). The J segment lost 7 bases and the V segment lost 3 bases, leaving 7 bases of the junction unmatched. The chain's CDR3 is CAWRPGLARNEQFF. DNA for the CDR3: TGTGCCTGGAGGCCGGGACTAGCCCGGAATGAGCAGTTCTTC.

The chain links TRBV19 to TRBJ2-5; D gene ambiguous. This CDR3 spans 12 amino acids. CDR1 and CDR2 (germline): LNHDA, SQIVND (reference sequence). V was shortened by 4 bases and J by 6 bases, with 9 bases between the two germline ends. The CDR3 DNA sequence: TGTGCCAGTAGTAACACCAGGAAGACCCAGTACTTC. Its translation is CASSNTRKTQYF.

The table lists this clonotype with a few counts. V is TRBV19 and J is TRBJ2-4; 13 bases align to TRBD2. The CDR3 spans 16 residues. Per the germline V gene, CDR1 is LNHDA and CDR2 is SQIVND (reference sequence). The ends lost 10 bases at V and 0 bases at J; junction bases unmatched: 6. Here the CDR3 reads CATRTSGRLAKNIQYF. CDR3 coding DNA: TGTGCCACCCGGACTAGCGGGAGACTAGCCAAAAACATTCAGTACTTC.

The rearrangement joins TRBV19 to TRBJ1-5; possibly TRBD1 for D (6 bases). This CDR3 region has 17 residues. Germline CDR1 and CDR2: LNHDA and SQIVND (reference sequence). Trimming left V 7 bases short and J 1 base short, with 20 bases between. The CDR3 is CASKAGALKRSNQPQHF. The CDR3 region has the DNA TGTGCCAGTAAGGCAGGGGCGCTAAAGAGGAGCAATCAGCCCCAGCATTTT.

The genes are TRBV9 and TRBJ2-3; tentative D call: TRBD2 (5 bases). Germline V gene data show CDR1 as SGDLS and CDR2 as YYNGEE. This CDR3 has 15 amino acids. V lost 3 bases and J 6 bases, leaving 17 bases between the germline ends. CDR3 in DNA: TGTGCCAGCAGCGCCAACACTTACCGAGGGGATACGCAGTATTTT. This gives the protein CASSANTYRGDTQYF.

The V and J genes are TRBV20-1 and TRBJ2-1; 11 bases are a match to TRBD2. CDR3 length: 17 residues. Trimming at V came to 2 bases and at J to 3 bases, leaving 9 bases not matched to a gene. The germline V gene encodes CDR1 DFQATT and CDR2 SNEGSKA (reference sequence). Written as DNA, the CDR3 is TGCAGTGCTAGATCACCTCATAGCGGGAGGGTCTACAATGAGCAGTTCTTC. Amino acid sequence: CSARSPHSGRVYNEQFF.

This chain connects TRBV5-1 to TRBJ2-1; 7 positions agree with TRBD1. The CDR3 has 14 amino acids. The V and J ends lost 0 bases and 7 bases, in that order; junction bases with no gene match: 4. Germline V gene sequence: CDR1 SGHRS, CDR2 YFSETQ. The CDR3 sequence is CASSLGQGINEQFF. The CDR3 DNA is TGCGCCAGCAGCTTGGGACAGGGCATTAATGAGCAGTTCTTC.

The chain recombines TRBV6-1 with TRBJ1-1; D ambiguous. Trimming took 6 bases from V and 3 from J, leaving 8 bases between them. Germline CDR1 and CDR2: MNHNS and SASEGT. The CDR3 extends over 12 amino acids. The CDR3 here is CASSQSHTEAFF. The CDR3 region has the DNA TGTGCCAGCAGCCAATCTCACACTGAAGCTTTCTTT.

The table lists this clonotype with a few counts. The CDR3 sequence: CSARATTRGPLHF. DNA of the CDR3: TGCAGTGCTAGAGCTACTACCCGGGGTCCCCTCCACTTT. This chain links TRBV20-1 with TRBJ1-6, with D unresolved. The CDR3 spans 13 residues. The V gene's germline CDR1 is DFQATT and CDR2 SNEGSKA (reference sequence). Trimming cost V 1 base and J 13 bases, with 14 bases left between them.

This clonotype occurred a few times. The chain combines TRBV6-1 with TRBJ1-6; no definite D call. The germline gives CDR1 MNHNS, CDR2 SASEGT. V was shortened by 6 bases and J by 7 bases, with 7 bases between the two germline ends. CDR3 size: 12 residues. The CDR3 region is CASRTGNSPLHF. CDR3 in DNA: TGTGCCAGCAGAACGGGGAATTCACCCCTCCACTTT.

This rearrangement joins TRBV6-2 or TRBV6-3 to TRBJ2-1; D may be TRBD2 (6 bases). This CDR3 contains 13 residues. Germline values: CDR1 MNHEY, CDR2 SVGEGT. V was clipped by 8 bases and J by 5 bases, with 13 bases between them. The CDR3 is CASREPAHNEQFF. CDR3 coding DNA: TGTGCCAGCCGGGAGCCGGCCCACAATGAGCAGTTCTTC.

The chain employs TRBV20-1 and TRBJ2-7; 7 bases fit TRBD1. This CDR3 comprises 14 residues. J gave up 0 bases and V 3 bases, and 5 bases lay outside the gene matches. Germline CDR1 is DFQATT and CDR2 is SNEGSKA (reference sequence). The CDR3 DNA sequence: TGCAGTGCTAGCACCGGGACAGCCTCCTACGAGCAGTACTTC. This encodes CSASTGTASYEQYF.

This clonotype was seen only a few times. This rearrangement joins TRBV27 to TRBJ1-2; 7 nucleotides agree with TRBD1. The CDR3 length is 13 residues. The germline V gene encodes CDR1 MNHEY and CDR2 SMNVEV (reference sequence). The V segment lost 9 bases and the J segment 5 bases; nucleotides outside the gene matches: 9. CDR3 nucleotides: TGTGCCAGTTCTCGACAGGGTGCATATGGCTACACCTTC. Its protein is CASSRQGAYGYTF.

The chain is built from TRBV7-6 and TRBJ2-3; D is possibly TRBD2 (5 bases). V lost 10 bases and J 4 bases, leaving 18 bases between the germline ends. The CDR3 length is 14 residues. Looked up from germline, CDR1 is SGHVS and CDR2 is FNYEAQ. This CDR3 is CATQTSSGADTQYF. The CDR3 DNA reads as TGTGCCACCCAGACTTCATCCGGGGCAGATACGCAGTATTTT.

In this sample, this clonotype turned up a few times. The chain links TRBV28 to TRBJ2-7; D not certain. Trimming left V 6 bases short and J 2 bases short, with 17 bases between. The CDR3 is 15 amino acids. Germline V gene lookup returns CDR1 MDHEN and CDR2 SYDVKM. CDR3 in DNA: TGTGCCAGCAGCCTTCATCGTCGATCCGCCTACGAGCAGTACTTC. Its translation is CASSLHRRSAYEQYF.

The chain's CDR3 is CASSAGTGVETQYF. The CDR3 DNA follows: TGTGCCAGCAGCGCCGGGACAGGGGTAGAGACCCAGTACTTC. This chain uses TRBV11-2 with TRBJ2-5; the match to TRBD1 covers 10 bases. Germline CDR1 is SGHAT and CDR2 is FQNNGV. This CDR3 comprises 14 residues. J gave up 4 bases and V 5 bases, and 4 bases lay outside the gene matches.

This chain connects TRBV2 to TRBJ2-1; D is unclear. V dropped 6 bases and J dropped 4 bases, with 13 bases sitting between them. The CDR3 is 14 amino acids. Germline V gene lookup returns CDR1 SNHLY and CDR2 FYNNEI. The CDR3 loop is CASSGTWIYNEQFF. CDR3 nucleotide sequence: TGTGCCAGCAGCGGAACATGGATTTACAATGAGCAGTTCTTC.

The chain is built from TRBV7-2 and TRBJ2-2; D remains ambiguous. Trimming removed 5 bases at V and 6 bases at J, with 13 bases between. The germline CDR1 and CDR2 sequences are SGHTA and FQGNSA. The CDR3 runs 14 residues. The CDR3 spells CASSLGPVAGELFF. In DNA, the CDR3 is TGTGCCAGCAGCCTCGGACCAGTGGCCGGGGAGCTGTTTTTT.

This clonotype appeared a few times. This chain links TRBV11-3 with TRBJ2-2; D gene uncertain. CDR1 is SGHNT and CDR2 is YENEEA in the germline V gene. The V and J ends lost 1 base and 5 bases respectively, with 5 bases between them. The CDR3 is 13 amino acids. Here the CDR3 DNA reads TGTGCCAGCAGCTTAGTTGGGACCGGGGAGCTGTTTTTT. Its translation: CASSLVGTGELFF.

The J gene is TRBJ1-2, the V gene TRBV28, with a weak D call TRBD1 (5 bases). The CDR3 has 12 amino acids. CDR1 is MDHEN, CDR2 SYDVKM, per germline. V lost 4 bases, J lost 8 bases, and 11 bases lay in between. Written as DNA, the CDR3 is TGTGCCAGCAGTTCCCAGGGTCTAGGCTACACCTTC. Protein sequence: CASSSQGLGYTF.

This rearrangement joins TRBV27 to TRBJ2-1; D tentatively reads TRBD1 or TRBD2 (5 bases each). This CDR3 has 13 amino acids. CDR1 is MNHEY and CDR2 is SMNVEV in the germline V gene (reference sequence). Trimming stripped 5 bases from V and 8 bases from J, with 13 bases between. CDR3 sequence: CASSGTGRDEQFF. CDR3 DNA: TGTGCCAGCAGTGGGACCGGGCGGGATGAGCAGTTCTTC.

The chain couples TRBV29-1 to TRBJ2-1, with TRBD2 identical over 11 bases. V trimming: 3 bases; J trimming: 5 bases; junction bases outside the gene matches: 12. The CDR3 sequence is 17 residues long. Germline CDR1 SQVTM, CDR2 ANQGSEA. The CDR3 is CSVDSYSPGLADNEQFF. CDR3 nucleotide sequence: TGCAGCGTTGATTCTTACTCACCGGGACTAGCGGACAATGAGCAGTTCTTC.

The V and J genes are TRBV7-3 and TRBJ2-3; 10 bases are a match to TRBD2. Germline V gives CDR1 SGHTA, CDR2 FQGTGA. CDR3 length: 17 amino acids. J lost 0 bases, V lost 2 bases, and 5 bases had no gene match. The CDR3 sequence: CASSLRGLAASTDTQYF. The CDR3 DNA follows: TGTGCCAGCAGCTTACGTGGACTAGCGGCTAGCACAGATACGCAGTATTTT.

The J gene is TRBJ2-2, the V gene TRBV27; D gene uncertain. The CDR3 is made up of 16 amino acids. The V and J ends lost 5 bases and 1 base respectively, with 14 bases between them. CDR1 and CDR2 (germline): MNHEY, SMNVEV (reference sequence). The CDR3 DNA reads as TGTGCCAGCAGTCCCAAGGCACGGATGAACACCGGGGAGCTGTTTTTT. The encoded protein is CASSPKARMNTGELFF.

This clonotype has more than one count but fewer than ten. This chain uses TRBV7-8 with TRBJ2-2; 12 bases map to TRBD1. This CDR3 contains 17 residues. After removal of 5 bases from V and 4 bases from J, the junction contained 8 bases not matched to a gene. Germline V CDR1 and CDR2: SGHVS, FQNEAQ. Here the CDR3 reads CASSPRDRGRSTGELFF. The DNA for the CDR3 is TGTGCCAGCAGCCCTCGGGACAGGGGGCGAAGCACCGGGGAGCTGTTTTTT.